This is a list of T cell receptor beta chains from one sample in a study of cytomegalovirus exposure and HLA in healthy donors. Repertoires were generated with immunoSEQ multiplex PCR, while TCRdb's copy carries only in-frame clones and drops some. The sample lists 200,000 or so clones; 75% to 95% were seen once. Sequencing was carried out using PBMCs. These receptors all come from a woman between 18 and 29 years old in good health and CMV-seronegative. Both conserved end residues are part of each CDR3. A D gene is named only where the DNA matches it firmly. Rows may omit the clone size; those that give it use once, few, many or a size class.

TRBV30	-	TRBJ1-1	-	TGTGCCTGGAGGTCGGTCGATTGGACTGAAGCTTTCTTT	CAWRSVDWTEAFF
TRBV5-4	-	TRBJ1-1	-	TGTGCCAGCAGCTTGGATTCCAGGGCCCACACTGAAGCTTTCTTT	CASSLDSRAHTEAFF
TRBV5-1	-	TRBJ2-7	-	TGCGCCAGCAGCTTGGGTCTCTTAGCGGACCCCTACGAGCAGTACTTC	CASSLGLLADPYEQYF
TRBV5-1	-	TRBJ1-2	-	TGCGCCAGCAGCCTGGGGTGGTCCGTTTGGACTAAATCAACCGGCTACACCTTC	CASSLGWSVWTKSTGYTF
TRBV29-1	TRBD1	TRBJ1-2	-	TGCAGCTTTGAACAGGGGGACTATGGCTACACCTTC	CSFEQGDYGYTF
TRBV11-2	TRBD2	TRBJ2-1	once	TGTGCCAGCAGGTTCCTAGCGGGAATATACAATGAGCAGTTCTTC	CASRFLAGIYNEQFF
TRBV6-6	-	TRBJ1-4	-	TGTGCCACATCGACCGGGGGAAAACTGTTTTTT	CATSTGGKLFF
TRBV6-4	-	TRBJ1-2	-	TGTGCCAGCAGTGGAGTACCAGGGATAGGTGGCTACACCTTC	CASSGVPGIGGYTF
TRBV10-3	-	TRBJ2-7	-	TGTGCCATCAGTGAAATCCAGTACGAGCAGTACTTC	CAISEIQYEQYF
TRBV19	-	TRBJ1-2	-	TGTGCCAGTAGTAGTACAGGGATATATGGCTACACCTTC	CASSSTGIYGYTF
TRBV28	TRBD2	TRBJ2-7	-	TGTGCCAGCAGTAGGACCGGGGGGTTCTACGAGCAGTACTTC	CASSRTGGFYEQYF
TRBV6-4	TRBD1	TRBJ1-2	-	TGTGCCAGCAGTGACGGGCACAGGGGCGCCTATGGCTACACCTTC	CASSDGHRGAYGYTF
TRBV5-6	TRBD2	TRBJ2-3	-	TGTGCCAGCAGCTTGACTAGCGGCCCAGATACGCAGTATTTT	CASSLTSGPDTQYF
TRBV19	-	TRBJ2-7	-	TGTGCCAGTAGCCAACAGGGCGGCGAGCAGTACTTC	CASSQQGGEQYF
TRBV29-1	-	TRBJ1-1	-	TGCAGCGTTGAAGATACCCTCAGAACTGAAGCTTTCTTT	CSVEDTLRTEAFF
TRBV21-1	-	TRBJ1-5	-	TGTGCCAGCCCAAAACTCGGCAGGGAGGATCAGCCCCAGCATTTT	CASPKLGREDQPQHF
TRBV30	-	TRBJ1-5	-	TGTGCCTGGAGCCCCGGGACTTATAACGACCAGCCCCAGCATTTT	CAWSPGTYNDQPQHF
TRBV5-1	-	TRBJ2-1	-	TGCGCCAGTGCGGTAGCGAGAAACAATGAGCAGTTCTTC	CASAVARNNEQFF
TRBV4-1	TRBD2	TRBJ2-5	-	TGCGCCAGCAGCCAACCCGGGGGACTAGCGGGAGTAGAGACCCAGTACTTC	CASSQPGGLAGVETQYF
TRBV11-2	TRBD2	TRBJ2-7	-	TGTGCCAGCGGTTCGACTAGCGGGAGAGCCTACGAGCAGTACTTC	CASGSTSGRAYEQYF
TRBV30	-	TRBJ2-7	few	TGTGCCTGGAGTTGGGACTGGGAGTGGGAGCAGTACTTC	CAWSWDWEWEQYF
TRBV30	TRBD1	TRBJ2-7	-	TGTGCCTGGAGCCGGAGGGGGGACAGGCAAGTCTACGAGCAGTACTTC	CAWSRRGDRQVYEQYF
TRBV27	-	TRBJ2-1	-	TGTGCCAGCAGTTTACAGGGGCTGTTACACAATGAGCAGTTCTTC	CASSLQGLLHNEQFF
TRBV7-3	TRBD2	TRBJ2-2	-	TGTGCCAGCAGCTTTCCTAGCGGGAGGGCGTCTGGGGAGCTGTTTTTT	CASSFPSGRASGELFF
TRBV5-1	-	TRBJ1-1	-	TGCGCCAGCAGCGAAAAGGACAGGAACACTGAAGCTTTCTTT	CASSEKDRNTEAFF
TRBV11-2	-	TRBJ1-2	-	TGTGCCAGCAGCTACGACTCCGGGAGGCAGATTTACTATGGCTACACCTTC	CASSYDSGRQIYYGYTF
TRBV7-6	TRBD2	TRBJ2-1	once	TGTGCCAGCAGCTTAGCTGGCGTTGTTGGCGGGAGTCTCGATGAGCAGTTCTTC	CASSLAGVVGGSLDEQFF
TRBV6-5	-	TRBJ1-1	-	TGTGCCAGCGAACGGGGTCGGGACACTGAAGCTTTCTTT	CASERGRDTEAFF
TRBV6-1	-	TRBJ1-4	-	TGTGCCAGCAGTGAATTGGGCGTCGGGGGGAAACTGTTTTTT	CASSELGVGGKLFF
TRBV29-1	TRBD2	TRBJ2-1	-	TGCAGCGCCCAGAAGACTAGCGGAAATGAGCAGTTCTTC	CSAQKTSGNEQFF
TRBV27	-	TRBJ1-1	-	TGTGCCAGCAGTTCCCAGAGGGAGGCTTTCTTT	CASSSQREAFF
TRBV5-4	TRBD2	TRBJ2-7	-	TGTGCCAGCAGCCAACTAGCGGCTTCGGGCGAGCAGTACTTC	CASSQLAASGEQYF
TRBV6-5	TRBD1	TRBJ2-5	-	TGTGCCAGCAGTTTGACCGGGACAGCTATTGAGACCCAGTACTTC	CASSLTGTAIETQYF
TRBV6-5	TRBD1	TRBJ1-2	-	TGTGCCAGCAGTGACCTTGGGACAGACTATGGCTACACCTTC	CASSDLGTDYGYTF
TRBV5-5	TRBD2	TRBJ2-1	-	TGTGCCAGCAGCTTGATCGGCGGGAGACCGCACAATGAGCAGTTCTTC	CASSLIGGRPHNEQFF
TRBV6-5	-	TRBJ2-3	-	TGTGCCAGCAGCCAGATTGGGGCTGGCACAGATACGCAGTATTTT	CASSQIGAGTDTQYF
TRBV27	-	TRBJ2-7	-	TGTGCCAGCACCCTTACAGGCTCCTACGAGCAGTACTTC	CASTLTGSYEQYF
TRBV27	-	TRBJ2-1	-	TGTGCCAGCACCCAGGGCTCCTACAATGAGCAGTTCTTC	CASTQGSYNEQFF
TRBV27	TRBD2	TRBJ2-5	once	TGTGCCAGCAGTTTATGGGCTAGCGGGAGTCGAGAGACCCAGTACTTC	CASSLWASGSRETQYF
TRBV7-9	TRBD2	TRBJ2-5	-	TGTGCCAGCAGCTTAACTAGCGGGAGCGGAGAGACCCAGTACTTC	CASSLTSGSGETQYF
TRBV12-2	-	TRBJ1-2	-	TGTGCAAGTCGAAAGGACAGGGGCGGCTATGGCTACACCTTC	CASRKDRGGYGYTF
TRBV19	TRBD1	TRBJ1-1	-	TGTGCCAGTAGTAACAGGGGGGACACTGAAGCTTTCTTT	CASSNRGDTEAFF
TRBV12-5	-	TRBJ1-5	-	TGTGCTAGTGGTTTGGTATCGGGTAGGGGTCGCCAGCCCCAGCATTTT	CASGLVSGRGRQPQHF
TRBV18	TRBD1	TRBJ2-7	few	TGTGCCAGCTCACCTGGACAGGTGAACTACGAGCAGTACTTC	CASSPGQVNYEQYF
TRBV15	-	TRBJ1-4	-	TGTGCCACCAGCAGACTACCCCCCTCGGGGCTGTTTTTT	CATSRLPPSGLFF
TRBV6-6	TRBD1	TRBJ2-1	-	TGTGCCAGCACCGGTCAGGGGGCCAGCTCCTACAATGAGCAGTTCTTC	CASTGQGASSYNEQFF
TRBV5-1	TRBD1	TRBJ1-1	-	TGCGCCAGCAGCAAATTGGAGGGACAGGGGTACACTGAAGCTTTCTTT	CASSKLEGQGYTEAFF
TRBV6-1	-	TRBJ2-3	-	TGTGCCAGCACTCCGGGACTGGCCCGATCTACGCAGTATTTT	CASTPGLARSTQYF
TRBV30	TRBD1	TRBJ1-1	-	TGTGCCTGGAAGGGACAGGTATGGTTTGAAGCTTTCTTT	CAWKGQVWFEAFF
TRBV18	-	TRBJ2-7	-	TGTGCCAGCTCTCCCAATGGGGGCGATGCCTCCTACGAGCAGTACTTC	CASSPNGGDASYEQYF
TRBV25-1	-	TRBJ2-2	-	TGTGCCAGCAGTCGGGTCGGGGAGCTGTTTTTT	CASSRVGELFF
TRBV11-2	TRBD2	TRBJ2-1	-	TGTGCCAGCAGGAAGCCGGGGGGCTCCTACAATGAGCAGTTCTTC	CASRKPGGSYNEQFF
TRBV28	TRBD2	TRBJ2-7	-	TGTGCCAGCATAGAGACTAGCGGGAGGAGCGAGCAGTACTTC	CASIETSGRSEQYF
TRBV7-3	-	TRBJ2-7	-	TGTGCCAGCAGCTCCCATCTAAACGAGCAGTACTTC	CASSSHLNEQYF
TRBV28	-	TRBJ2-6	-	TGTGCCAGCGTCTCCGGTCTGGGGCTCGGAAGCTCTGGGGCCAACGTCCTGACTTTC	CASVSGLGLGSSGANVLTF
TRBV5-1	TRBD1	TRBJ1-1	-	TGCGCCAGCAGCTTTGGACAGGGGAGAGTGGACACTGAAGCTTTCTTT	CASSFGQGRVDTEAFF
TRBV13	-	TRBJ2-3	-	TGTGCCAGCAGCCCTTCGGATACGCAGTATTTT	CASSPSDTQYF
TRBV7-3	TRBD2	TRBJ2-1	-	TGTGCCAGCAGCTCAACACGGCTGGGAGGGTCCTACAATGAGCAGTTCTTC	CASSSTRLGGSYNEQFF
TRBV5-1	-	TRBJ2-1	-	TGCGCCAGCAGCTTGGGGCCTGGGCCCTACAATGAGCAGTTCTTC	CASSLGPGPYNEQFF
TRBV23-1	-	TRBJ1-2	-	TGCGCCAGCAGTCTCGAAAAACCAGCTAACTATGGCTACACCTTC	CASSLEKPANYGYTF